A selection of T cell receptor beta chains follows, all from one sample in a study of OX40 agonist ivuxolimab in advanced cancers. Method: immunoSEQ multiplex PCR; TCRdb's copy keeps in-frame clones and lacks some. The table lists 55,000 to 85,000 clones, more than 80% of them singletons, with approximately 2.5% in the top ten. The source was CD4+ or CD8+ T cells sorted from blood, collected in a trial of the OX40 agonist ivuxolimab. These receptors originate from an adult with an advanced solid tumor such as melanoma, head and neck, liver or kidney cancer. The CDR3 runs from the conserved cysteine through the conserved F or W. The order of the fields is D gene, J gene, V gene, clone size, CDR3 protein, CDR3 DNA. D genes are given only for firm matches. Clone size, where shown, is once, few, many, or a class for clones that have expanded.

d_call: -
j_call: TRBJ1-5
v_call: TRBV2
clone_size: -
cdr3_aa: CASTASEVGSGQPQHF
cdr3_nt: TGTGCCAGCACCGCTTCCGAGGTCGGGTCGGGTCAGCCCCAGCATTTT

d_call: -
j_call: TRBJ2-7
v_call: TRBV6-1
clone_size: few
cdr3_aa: CASSEMLQGTYEQYF
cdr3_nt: TGTGCCAGCAGTGAAATGTTACAGGGGACTTACGAGCAGTACTTC

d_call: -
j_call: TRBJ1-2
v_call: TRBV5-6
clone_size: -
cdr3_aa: CASSLDGRNYGYTF
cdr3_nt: TGTGCCAGCAGCTTGGACGGGCGAAACTATGGCTACACCTTC

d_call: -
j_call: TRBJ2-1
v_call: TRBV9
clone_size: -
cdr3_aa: CASSVNVYNEQFF
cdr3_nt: TGTGCCAGCAGCGTAAACGTGTACAATGAGCAGTTCTTC

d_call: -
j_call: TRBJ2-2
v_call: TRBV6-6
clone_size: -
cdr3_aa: CASRLGTGELFF
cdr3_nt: TGTGCCAGCAGGTTAGGGACCGGGGAGCTGTTTTTT

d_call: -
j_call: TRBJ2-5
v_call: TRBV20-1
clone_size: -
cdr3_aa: CSASGETQYF
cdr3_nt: TGCAGTGCTAGTGGAGAGACCCAGTACTTC

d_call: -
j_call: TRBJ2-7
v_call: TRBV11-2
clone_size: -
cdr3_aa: CASSLDPLAPLAYF
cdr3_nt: TGTGCCAGCAGCTTAGATCCCCTCGCCCCCCTTGCGTACTTC

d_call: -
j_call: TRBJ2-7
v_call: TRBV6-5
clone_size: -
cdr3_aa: CASTPRWESEQYF
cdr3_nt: TGTGCCAGCACCCCTAGGTGGGAGTCCGAGCAGTACTTC

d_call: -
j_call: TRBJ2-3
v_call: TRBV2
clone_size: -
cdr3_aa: CASALADTQYF
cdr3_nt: TGTGCCAGCGCCTTAGCAGATACGCAGTATTTT

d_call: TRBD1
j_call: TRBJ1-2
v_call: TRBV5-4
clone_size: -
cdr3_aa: CATSKDRDWTF
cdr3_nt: TGTGCCACGAGCAAGGACAGGGATTGGACCTTC

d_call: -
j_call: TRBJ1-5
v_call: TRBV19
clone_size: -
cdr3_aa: CASSIDPVDRPNQPQHF
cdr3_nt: TGTGCCAGTAGTATAGATCCCGTCGACAGGCCGAATCAGCCCCAGCATTTT

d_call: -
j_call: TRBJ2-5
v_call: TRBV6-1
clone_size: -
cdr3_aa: CASNPTGNGETQYF
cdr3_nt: TGTGCCAGCAACCCCACAGGGAATGGGGAGACCCAGTACTTC

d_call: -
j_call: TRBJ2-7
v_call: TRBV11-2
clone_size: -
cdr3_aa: CASSPIARDTKNYEQYF
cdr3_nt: TGTGCCAGCAGCCCAATCGCGAGGGACACCAAAAACTACGAGCAGTACTTC

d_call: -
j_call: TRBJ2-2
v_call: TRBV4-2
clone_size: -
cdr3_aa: CASSPRVSGELFF
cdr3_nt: TGTGCCAGCAGCCCCAGGGTCTCCGGGGAGCTGTTTTTT

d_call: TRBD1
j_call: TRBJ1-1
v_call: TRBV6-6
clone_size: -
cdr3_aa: CASSYDRATEAFF
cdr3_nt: TGTGCCAGCAGTTATGACAGGGCGACTGAAGCTTTCTTT

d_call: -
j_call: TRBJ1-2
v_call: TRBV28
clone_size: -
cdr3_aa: CASSLTGELVYGYTF
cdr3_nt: TGTGCCAGCAGTTTAACGGGGGAATTGGTCTATGGCTACACCTTC

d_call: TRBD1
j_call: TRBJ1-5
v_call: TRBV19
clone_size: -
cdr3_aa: CASSVQQGAGNQPQHF
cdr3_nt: TGTGCCAGTAGTGTACAACAGGGGGCGGGCAATCAGCCCCAGCATTTT

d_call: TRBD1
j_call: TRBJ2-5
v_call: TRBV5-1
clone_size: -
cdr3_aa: CASSLGAPGGETQYF
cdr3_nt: TGCGCCAGCAGCTTGGGGGCCCCAGGGGGAGAGACCCAGTACTTC

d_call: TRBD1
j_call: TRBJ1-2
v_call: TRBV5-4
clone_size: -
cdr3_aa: CASSLAPGGANYGYTF
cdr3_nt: TGTGCCAGCAGCCTAGCCCCAGGGGGGGCCAACTATGGCTACACCTTC

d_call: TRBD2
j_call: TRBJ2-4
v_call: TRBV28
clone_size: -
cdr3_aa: CASSQGLAGGLAKNIQYF
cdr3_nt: TGTGCCAGCAGTCAAGGACTAGCGGGGGGGCTCGCCAAAAACATTCAGTACTTC

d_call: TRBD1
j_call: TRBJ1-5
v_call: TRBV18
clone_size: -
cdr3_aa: CASSDFKQGTSNQPQHF
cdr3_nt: TGTGCCAGCTCCGACTTCAAACAGGGGACCAGCAATCAGCCCCAGCATTTT

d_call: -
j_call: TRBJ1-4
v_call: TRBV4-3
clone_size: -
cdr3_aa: CASSQNSGEGIGEKLFF
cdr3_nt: TGCGCCAGCAGCCAAAATTCCGGAGAGGGGATAGGTGAAAAACTGTTTTTT

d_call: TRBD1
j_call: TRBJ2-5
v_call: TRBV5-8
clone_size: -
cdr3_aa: CASTGTGGSETQYF
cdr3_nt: TGTGCCAGCACCGGGACAGGGGGCTCTGAGACCCAGTACTTC

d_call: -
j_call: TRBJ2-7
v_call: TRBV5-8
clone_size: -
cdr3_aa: CASSLNSLSYEQYF
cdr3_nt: TGTGCCAGCAGCTTGAACAGCCTCTCCTACGAGCAGTACTTC

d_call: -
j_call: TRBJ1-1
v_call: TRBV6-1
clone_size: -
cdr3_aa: CASSQSQGIRTFF
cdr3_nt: TGTGCCAGCAGCCAGTCGCAGGGCATCAGGACTTTCTTT

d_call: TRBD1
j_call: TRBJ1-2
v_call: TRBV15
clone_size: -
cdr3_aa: CATSRGGTGGIYGYTF
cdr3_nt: TGTGCCACCAGCAGAGGTGGGACAGGGGGAATCTACGGCTACACCTTC

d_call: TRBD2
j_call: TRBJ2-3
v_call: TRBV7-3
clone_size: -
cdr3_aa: CASSFLAGGTDTQYF
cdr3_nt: TGTGCCAGCAGCTTCCTAGCGGGGGGCACAGATACGCAGTATTTT

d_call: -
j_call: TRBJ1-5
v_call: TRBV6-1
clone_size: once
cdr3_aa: CASKERANGNQPQHF
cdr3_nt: TGTGCCAGCAAGGAGCGGGCAAATGGCAATCAGCCCCAGCATTTT

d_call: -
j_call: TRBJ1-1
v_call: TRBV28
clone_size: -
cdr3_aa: CASSSLVTEAFF
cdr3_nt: TGTGCCAGCAGTTCCCTTGTCACTGAAGCTTTCTTT

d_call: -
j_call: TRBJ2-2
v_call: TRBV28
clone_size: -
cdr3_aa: CASSPQGWGQKNTGELFF
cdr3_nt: TGTGCCAGCAGCCCTCAGGGGTGGGGTCAGAAAAACACCGGGGAGCTGTTTTTT

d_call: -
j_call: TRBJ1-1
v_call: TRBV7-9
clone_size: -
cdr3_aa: CASSLSVAFF
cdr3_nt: TGTGCCAGCAGCTTGTCTGTCGCTTTCTTT

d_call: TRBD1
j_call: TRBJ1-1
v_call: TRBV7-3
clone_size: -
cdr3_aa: CASSLREGATTEAFF
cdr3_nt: TGTGCCAGCAGCTTAAGGGAGGGGGCGACCACTGAAGCTTTCTTT